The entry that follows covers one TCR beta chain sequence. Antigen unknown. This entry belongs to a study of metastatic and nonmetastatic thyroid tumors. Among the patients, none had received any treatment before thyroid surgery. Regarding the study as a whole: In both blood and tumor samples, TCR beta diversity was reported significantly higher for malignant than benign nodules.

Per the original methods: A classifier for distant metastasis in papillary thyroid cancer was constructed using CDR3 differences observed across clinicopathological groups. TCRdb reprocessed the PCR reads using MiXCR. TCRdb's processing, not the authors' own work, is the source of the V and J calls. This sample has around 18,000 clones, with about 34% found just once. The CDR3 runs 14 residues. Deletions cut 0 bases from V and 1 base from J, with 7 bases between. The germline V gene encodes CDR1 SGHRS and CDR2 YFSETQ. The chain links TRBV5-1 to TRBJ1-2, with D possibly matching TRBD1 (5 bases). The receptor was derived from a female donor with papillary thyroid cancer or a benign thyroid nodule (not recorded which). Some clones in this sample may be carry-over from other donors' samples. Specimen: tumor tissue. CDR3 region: CASSLGTYNYGYTF. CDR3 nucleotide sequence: TGCGCCAGCAGCTTGGGGACATATAACTATGGCTACACCTTC.